The 25 T cell receptor beta chains below were found in one sample sequenced in a study of molecular identifiers for immune sequencing clone quantification. TCRdb redid the calling of the PCR reads with MiXCR, one entry per CDR3 protein. The table lists roughly 90,000 distinct CDR3 sequences, around 19% of them singletons. The sequenced sample was naive CD8+ T cells from blood, with Jurkat cell RNA spiked in. Specified subset: FACS-sorted CD8+CD4-CCR7+CD45RA+ naive T cells. All receptors derive from a human donor in good health. Some libraries in this study had Jurkat cell RNA spiked in.

This clonotype was observed at least ten times. V and J are TRBV4-1 and TRBJ1-5, with TRBD1 matching 7 bases. The CDR3 length is 16 residues. CDR1 MGHRA and CDR2 YSYEKL come from the germline V gene. V shed 3 bases and J 7 bases; nucleotides not matched to a gene: 12. The CDR3 nucleotides read TGCGCCAGCAGCCAGGAGCCACAGGGGAGCGGACAGCCCCAGCATTTT. Encoded protein: CASSQEPQGSGQPQHF.

In this sample, this clonotype turned up many times. This chain links TRBV5-1 with TRBJ2-3; 14 bases are shared with TRBD2. Germline CDR1 SGHRS, CDR2 YFSETQ. V trimming: 0 bases; J trimming: 0 bases; junction bases outside the gene matches: 3. The CDR3 runs to 18 residues. The CDR3 nucleotides read TGCGCCAGCAGCTTGGCGGGACTAGCGGGAGTTAGCACAGATACGCAGTATTTT. Translating it yields CASSLAGLAGVSTDTQYF.

On this clonotype itself: One base away lies a much larger clone, so this may be a sequencing read error. This rearrangement joins TRBV11-2 to TRBJ2-7; D remains unclear. CDR1 and CDR2 from the germline V gene are SGHAT and FQNNGV. This CDR3 comprises 11 residues. The DNA of the CDR3 is TGTGCCAGCAGCTTAGGACACGTAACCATCTTC. Protein: CASSLGHVTIF.

J is TRBJ2-2 and V is TRBV4-3, with TRBD1 identical over 7 bases. The CDR3 covers 16 residues. Germline lookup yields CDR1 LGHNA and CDR2 YSLEER. With V trimmed by 0 bases and J by 5 bases, 6 bases remained unmatched. The CDR3 nucleotides are TGCGCCAGCAGCCAAGATTTCGCAGGGGGAACCGGGGAGCTGTTTTTT. This encodes CASSQDFAGGTGELFF.

This clonotype came up many times. CDR3 protein: CASSPGGDSTDTQYF. For the CDR3, the DNA is TGTGCCAGCAGCCCCGGGGGGGACAGCACAGATACGCAGTATTTT. V and J are TRBV5-4 and TRBJ2-3; TRBD2 matches at 8 bases. Germline V CDR1 and CDR2: SGHNT, YYREEE (reference sequence). J was trimmed by 0 bases and V by 4 bases; bases with no gene match: 4. This CDR3 spans 15 amino acids.

This clonotype was seen only a few times. At one end, the junction sequence differs from germline, possibly due to a read error. As DNA, the CDR3 is TGTGCCAGCAGCTTAGTGGCAGATGCGCAGTATTTT. It is translated as CASSLVADAQYF. This rearrangement joins TRBV11-2 to TRBJ2-3; D remains unclear. The CDR3 runs 12 residues. Germline values: CDR1 SGHAT, CDR2 FQNNGV.

This clonotype was recorded many times. The chain employs TRBV7-9 and TRBJ1-3, with D unclear. The CDR3 loop spans 14 amino acids. V was clipped by 0 bases and J by 0 bases, with 3 bases between them. Germline V gene lookup returns CDR1 SEHNR and CDR2 FQNEAQ (reference sequence). The CDR3 sequence is CASSLAYSGNTIYF. The CDR3 nucleotides are TGTGCCAGCAGCTTAGCGTACTCTGGAAACACCATATATTTT. The full variable domain, completed using reference TRBV7-9 and TRBJ1-3, is DTGVSQNPRHKITKRGQNVTFRCDPISEHNRLYWYRQTLGQGPEFLTYFQNEAQLEKSRLLSDRFSAERPKGSFSTLEIQRTEQGDSAMYLCASSLAYSGNTIYFGEGSWLTVV.

Ten or more counts support this clonotype. DNA for the CDR3: TGTGCCAGCAGCCAAGACCGGGTCGGGGTAGCATACGAGCAGTACTTC. This gives the protein CASSQDRVGVAYEQYF. J is TRBJ2-7 and V is TRBV4-2; a weak D match, TRBD2 (5 bases). Looked up from germline, CDR1 is LGHNA and CDR2 is YNFKEQ. Trimming shortened V by 0 bases and J by 4 bases, and 16 bases separated the two germline ends. The CDR3 has 16 residues.

Only a few counts were recorded for this clonotype. This may stem from a read error, because a much larger clone lies one nucleotide away. V is TRBV10-3 and J is TRBJ1-2; a weak D match, TRBD1 (5 bases). The germline V and J ends were trimmed by 11 bases and 1 base, with 11 bases remaining between them. Germline-derived CDR1 and CDR2 are ENHRY and SYGVKD. The CDR3 contains 12 residues. The DNA for the CDR3 is TGTGCCTCACGGGGGGGTAACTATGGCTACACCTTC. Protein product: CASRGGNYGYTF.

This clonotype was seen only once. This sequence may be a read error, since a much larger clone differs from it by one base. V and J are TRBV7-9 and TRBJ2-1, with TRBD1 identical over 11 bases. The CDR3 loop spans 16 amino acids. Germline assignment: CDR1 SEHNR and CDR2 FQNEAQ (reference sequence). CDR3 bases: TGTGCCAGCAGCGGTGGGACAGGGGGTTTCTACAATGAGCAGTCCTTC. Translating it yields CASSGGTGGFYNEQSF. The variable domain in full, completed from reference TRBV7-9 and TRBJ2-1, reads DTGVSQNPRHKITKRGQNVTFRCDPISEHNRLYWYRQTLGQGPEFLTYFQNEAQLEKSRLLSDRFSAERPKGSFSTLEIQRTEQGDSAMYLCASSGGTGGFYNEQSFGPGTRLTVL.

The chain uses TRBV5-8 and TRBJ2-5; D may correspond to TRBD1 or TRBD2 (5 bases each). With 0 bases removed from V and 5 bases from J, the gap between germline ends came to 11 bases. The CDR3 sequence is 14 residues long. CDR1 SGHTS and CDR2 YDEGEE come from the germline V gene. The CDR3 loop reads CASSLAGTLETQYF. The CDR3 DNA sequence: TGTGCCAGCAGCTTGGCCGGGACCTTGGAGACCCAGTACTTC. The variable domain in full, with the rest retrieved from reference TRBV5-8 and TRBJ2-5, is EAGVTQSPTHLIKTRGQQATLRCSPISGHTSVYWYQQALGLGLQFLLWYDEGEERNRGNFPPRFSGRQFPNYSSELNVNALELEDSALYLCASSLAGTLETQYFGPGTRLLVL.

The table lists this clonotype with many counts. The conserved final phenylalanine or tryptophan is absent from the CDR3, which likely points to a read error. The limits of the CDR3 on the DNA are not certain, so only TCRdb's listed CDR3 is given. The chain uses TRBV12-3 or TRBV12-4 and TRBJ2-1; the table's D gene call, TRBD1, was not cross checked with the DNA. The CDR3 comprises 12 residues, both ends counted. The chain's CDR3 is CASSLLGAPAIS.

The J gene is TRBJ2-3, the V gene TRBV20-1, with 8 bases that match TRBD2. The CDR3 loop spans 18 amino acids. CDR1 is DFQATT, CDR2 SNEGSKA, per germline (reference sequence). V shed 5 bases, J shed 4 bases, and the junction held 20 bases outside the gene matches. CDR3 nucleotides: TGCAGTGCTGCGGACTCGCGGGAGGCGAATGAAGTCTCAGATACGCAGTATTTT. It codes for CSAADSREANEVSDTQYF.

This clonotype showed up just once. This chain links TRBV7-9 with TRBJ2-3; a possible D gene is TRBD2 (6 bases). Germline lookup yields CDR1 SEHNR and CDR2 FQNEAQ (reference sequence). Between the trimmed V and J ends, which lost 4 bases and 3 bases, there was a span of 14 bases. This CDR3 contains 15 residues. The CDR3 coding sequence is TGTGCCAGCAGCTCTACATTGGGGGGTACAGATACGCAGTATTTT. Encoded protein: CASSSTLGGTDTQYF.

The chain couples TRBV4-3 to TRBJ2-7; D possibly uses TRBD1 or TRBD2 (5 bases each). The V gene lost 0 bases and the J gene lost 3 bases, with 15 bases spanning the gap. Germline V gene lookup returns CDR1 LGHNA and CDR2 YSLEER. This CDR3 region has 16 residues. The CDR3 reads CASSQDLTRENYEQYF. The CDR3 DNA reads as TGCGCCAGCAGCCAAGATCTCACCAGGGAGAACTACGAGCAGTACTTC.

Note on this clonotype: This may stem from a read error, because a much larger clone lies one nucleotide away. The chain links TRBV4-2 to TRBJ1-5; D may be TRBD1 (5 bases). This CDR3 is built from 14 residues. V lost 1 base and J lost 6, with 10 bases in between. In germline, CDR1 is LGHNA, CDR2 YNFKEQ. The CDR3 DNA is TGTGCCAGCAGCCAAGGGGGCAGAAGTCAGCCCCAGCATTTT. Its translation is CASSQGGRSQPQHF.

This clonotype was observed at least ten times. This chain uses TRBV6-1 with TRBJ1-5, with 8 bases aligning to TRBD1. The CDR3 loop spans 15 amino acids. The junction had 7 bases not matched to a gene; V was cut back by 3 bases and J by 6 bases. CDR1 is MNHNS, CDR2 SASEGT, per germline. The CDR3: CASSDTTGVIQPQHF. The CDR3 region has the DNA TGTGCCAGCAGTGATACGACAGGGGTGATTCAGCCCCAGCATTTT.

The genes are TRBV12-3 or TRBV12-4 and TRBJ2-5, with D perhaps TRBD2 (7 bases). V lost 4 bases, J lost 4 bases, and 16 bases lay in between. This CDR3 comprises 15 residues. The CDR3 nucleotides are TGTGCCAGCAGTTCAACAGGGAGGGCTGGAGAGACCCAGTACTTC. It is translated as CASSSTGRAGETQYF.

The table lists this clonotype with many counts. The chain carries TRBV7-9 and TRBJ2-5, with D unclear. V was shortened by 1 base and J by 3 bases, with 6 bases between the two germline ends. The V gene's germline CDR1 is SEHNR and CDR2 FQNEAQ (reference sequence). CDR3 length: 13 amino acids. The CDR3 nucleotides are TGTGCCAGCAGCTTAGTGGGTAAAGAGACCCAGTACTTC. It translates to CASSLVGKETQYF.

On this clonotype: A much larger clone sits a single nucleotide away, making a read error possible. The rearrangement uses TRBV27 and TRBJ2-7; D ambiguous. The CDR3 runs to 13 residues. The germline gives CDR1 MNHEY, CDR2 SMNVEV (reference sequence). The DNA for the CDR3 is TGTGCCAGCAGTTTGTCACGGGCCTACAAGCAGTACTTC. Residues: CASSLSRAYKQYF.

At least ten counts were recorded for this clonotype. CDR3 amino acids: CASDVVPEQYF. The DNA of the CDR3 is TGTGCCAGCGACGTGGTCCCCGAGCAGTACTTC. This chain joins TRBV6-1 and TRBJ2-7; D gene unclear. Between the trimmed V and J ends, which lost 8 bases and 6 bases, there was a span of 11 bases. The CDR3 consists of 11 residues. The germline gives CDR1 MNHNS, CDR2 SASEGT.

Only a few counts were recorded for this clonotype. The chain combines TRBV10-3 with TRBJ2-7, with 10 bases that match TRBD1. Germline-derived CDR1 and CDR2 are ENHRY and SYGVKD. Losses at the gene ends were 10 bases for V and 6 bases for J; bases not matched to a gene: 3. This CDR3 is built from 11 residues. The DNA for the CDR3 is TGTGCCACCGGGACAGGGGTCGAGCAGTACTTC. Translating gives CATGTGVEQYF.

This clonotype was counted ten times or more. The rearrangement links TRBV7-2 to TRBJ2-7, with a weak D call TRBD1 (5 bases). Germline V gene lookup returns CDR1 SGHTA and CDR2 FQGNSA. The CDR3 covers 13 residues. V shed 3 bases and J shed 7 bases, with 13 bases lying between them. The CDR3 DNA reads TGTGCCAGCAGCTTTGGCAGGGAACGGGAGCAGTACTTC. Amino acids: CASSFGREREQYF.

This clonotype appeared many times. This chain uses TRBV19 with TRBJ2-3; 9 positions match TRBD2. V lost 5 bases and J lost 2; bases outside the gene matches: 5. Germline loops: CDR1 LNHDA, CDR2 SQIVND (reference sequence). This CDR3 contains 15 residues. CDR3 sequence reads: CASSAIAGATDTQYF. The DNA of the CDR3 is TGTGCCAGTAGTGCGATAGCGGGGGCCACAGATACGCAGTATTTT. Full variable domain (rest looked up from reference TRBV19 and TRBJ2-3): DGGITQSPKYLFRKEGQNVTLSCEQNLNHDAMYWYRQDPGQGLRLIYYSQIVNDFQKGDIAEGYSVSREKKESFPLTVTSAQKNPTAFYLCASSAIAGATDTQYFGPGTRLTVL.

This clonotype was seen repeatedly, ten times or more. The chain has TRBV7-8 and TRBJ1-1, with a tentative D call TRBD1 (5 bases). The germline V and J ends were trimmed by 5 bases and 2 bases, with 24 bases remaining between them. This CDR3 region has 18 residues. Germline CDR1 and CDR2: SGHVS and FQNEAQ. CDR3 amino acids: CASSELTSPRGLNTEAFF. DNA of the CDR3: TGTGCCAGCAGCGAGTTAACAAGTCCACGGGGACTAAACACTGAAGCTTTCTTT.